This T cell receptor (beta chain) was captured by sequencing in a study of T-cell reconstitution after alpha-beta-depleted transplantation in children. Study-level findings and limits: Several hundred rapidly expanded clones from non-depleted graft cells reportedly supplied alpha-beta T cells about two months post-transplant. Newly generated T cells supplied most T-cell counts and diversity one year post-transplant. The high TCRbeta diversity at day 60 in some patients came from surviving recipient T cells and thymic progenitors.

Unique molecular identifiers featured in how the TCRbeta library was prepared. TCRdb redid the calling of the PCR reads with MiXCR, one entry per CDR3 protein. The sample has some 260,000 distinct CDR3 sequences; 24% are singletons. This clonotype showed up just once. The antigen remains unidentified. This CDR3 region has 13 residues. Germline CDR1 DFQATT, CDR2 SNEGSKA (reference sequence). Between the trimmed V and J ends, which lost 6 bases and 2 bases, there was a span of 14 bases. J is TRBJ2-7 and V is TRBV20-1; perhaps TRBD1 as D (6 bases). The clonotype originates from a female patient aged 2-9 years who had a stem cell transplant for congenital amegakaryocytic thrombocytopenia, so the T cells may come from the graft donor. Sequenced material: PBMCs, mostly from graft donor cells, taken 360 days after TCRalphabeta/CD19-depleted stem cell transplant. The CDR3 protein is CSALSDSPYEQYF. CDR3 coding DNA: TGCAGTGCATTGTCGGACAGCCCCTACGAGCAGTACTTC.